These 32 T cell receptor beta chains were all obtained from the same sample, sequenced in a study of a mutant IDH1 vaccine in newly diagnosed glioma. Time point indicated: week 23, last vaccination. Each vaccine dose was 300 ug of mutant IDH1 20-mer peptide, with topical imiquimod. These TCRs' antigens remain unknown. TCRdb keeps only in-frame clones here, not all; method: immunoSEQ multiplex PCR. The sample yields tens of thousands of clones, roughly four fifths seen once. The sample was PBMCs, taken from a glioma patient whose treatment included an IDH1 peptide vaccine. The receptors shown here come from a young man with glioma.

This sequence joins TRBV5-1 and TRBJ2-5; a weak D match, TRBD2 (5 bases). Trimming took 4 bases from V and 0 from J, leaving 16 bases between them. Germline CDR1 SGHRS, CDR2 YFSETQ. The CDR3 has 16 residues. The CDR3 coding sequence is TGCGCCAGCAGCCGGGATGGACTGGGGTACCAAGAGACCCAGTACTTC. Translating gives CASSRDGLGYQETQYF.

This chain joins TRBV5-4 and TRBJ1-2; no clear D gene. In germline, CDR1 is SGHNT, CDR2 YYREEE (reference sequence). The CDR3 contains 14 residues. V was shortened by 0 bases and J by 0 bases, with 6 bases between the two germline ends. As DNA, the CDR3 is TGTGCCAGCAGCTTGGACGGAGCTAACTATGGCTACACCTTC. This translates into CASSLDGANYGYTF. The entire variable domain, with the rest obtained from reference TRBV5-4 and TRBJ1-2, is as follows: ETGVTQSPTHLIKTRGQQVTLRCSSQSGHNTVSWYQQALGQGPQFIFQYYREEENGRGNFPPRFSGLQFPNYSSELNVNALELDDSALYLCASSLDGANYGYTFGSGTRLTVV.

This clone was detected only a few times. The chain has TRBV13 and TRBJ2-7; 8 bases align to TRBD1. The CDR3 covers 15 residues. V shed 0 bases and J 5 bases; nucleotides not matched to a gene: 6. Germline lookup yields CDR1 PRHDT and CDR2 FYEKMQ (reference sequence). This CDR3 is CASSLGDRETHEQYF. The CDR3 region has the DNA TGTGCCAGCAGCTTAGGGGACAGGGAGACCCACGAGCAGTACTTC.

The rearrangement joins TRBV7-9 to TRBJ1-4, with no clear D. V was clipped by 5 bases and J by 8 bases, with 12 bases between them. Germline CDR1 SEHNR, CDR2 FQNEAQ (reference sequence). The CDR3 loop spans 13 amino acids. CDR3 coding DNA: TGTGCCAGCAGCAGAGGGTCACAGGAAAAACTGTTTTTT. Translation: CASSRGSQEKLFF.

The CDR3 loop reads CASSYSGRSYGYTF. DNA of the CDR3: TGTGCCAGCAGTTACTCCGGACGGTCCTATGGCTACACCTTC. The chain is built from TRBV6-5 and TRBJ1-2, with D unresolved. The germline V gene encodes CDR1 MNHEY and CDR2 SVGAGI. Trimming pared 0 bases from V and 4 bases from J, leaving 9 bases between. This CDR3 comprises 14 residues.

This chain joins TRBV19 and TRBJ1-1; no clear D gene. The V end lost 3 bases, the J end lost 0 bases, and 8 bases lay between the germline ends. There are 14 residues in the CDR3. Germline values: CDR1 LNHDA, CDR2 SQIVND (reference sequence). CDR3 sequence: CASSMGRMNTEAFF. In DNA, the CDR3 is TGTGCCAGTAGTATGGGCAGGATGAACACTGAAGCTTTCTTT. Full variable domain (outside the CDR3, taken from reference TRBV19 and TRBJ1-1): DGGITQSPKYLFRKEGQNVTLSCEQNLNHDAMYWYRQDPGQGLRLIYYSQIVNDFQKGDIAEGYSVSREKKESFPLTVTSAQKNPTAFYLCASSMGRMNTEAFFGQGTRLTVV.

This chain uses TRBV2 with TRBJ2-5; D not certain. Deletions cut 1 base from V and 7 bases from J, with 10 bases between. The CDR3 is 13 residues long. In germline, CDR1 is SNHLY, CDR2 FYNNEI. The CDR3 here is CASSEVVVGTQYF. In DNA form, the CDR3 reads TGTGCCAGCAGTGAAGTTGTTGTCGGGACCCAGTACTTC.

The chain joins TRBV5-4 to TRBJ2-3, with 12 bases that match TRBD2. This CDR3 spans 16 amino acids. V shed 4 bases, J shed 2 bases, and the junction held 5 bases outside the gene matches. The germline gives CDR1 SGHNT, CDR2 YYREEE (reference sequence). CDR3: CASSPGLAGSTDTQYF. CDR3 coding DNA: TGTGCCAGCAGCCCCGGACTAGCGGGATCCACAGATACGCAGTATTTT.

The rearrangement uses TRBV5-1 and TRBJ2-1; 7 bases align to TRBD2. CDR3 length: 15 residues. CDR1 is SGHRS, CDR2 YFSETQ, per germline. J was trimmed by 2 bases and V by 1 base; bases with no gene match: 3. CDR3 protein: CASSLRGLAYNEQFF. For the CDR3, the DNA is TGCGCCAGCAGCTTGCGAGGACTAGCCTACAATGAGCAGTTCTTC.

The gene calls are TRBV19 and TRBJ2-3; 8 nucleotides line up with TRBD1. The CDR3 has 17 amino acids. Trimming cost V 1 base and J 2 bases; bases outside gene matches: 8. Germline V lookup: CDR1 LNHDA, CDR2 SQIVND (reference sequence). CDR3 protein: CASSIGWGQATTDTQYF. CDR3 DNA sequence: TGTGCCAGTAGTATAGGATGGGGACAGGCCACCACAGATACGCAGTATTTT.

This chain links TRBV19 with TRBJ1-3, with D possibly TRBD1 on 5 matching bases. From germline, CDR1 is LNHDA and CDR2 SQIVND (reference sequence). V lost 9 bases to trimming and J lost 0 bases, with 12 bases between them. There are 14 residues in the CDR3. CDR3 protein: CASRDGSSGNTIYF. CDR3 sequence (DNA): TGTGCCAGCCGGGACGGAAGCTCTGGAAACACCATATATTTT. Full variable domain (outside the CDR3, taken from reference TRBV19 and TRBJ1-3): DGGITQSPKYLFRKEGQNVTLSCEQNLNHDAMYWYRQDPGQGLRLIYYSQIVNDFQKGDIAEGYSVSREKKESFPLTVTSAQKNPTAFYLCASRDGSSGNTIYFGEGSWLTVV.

The genes are TRBV5-1 and TRBJ1-1; 8 nucleotides align to TRBD1. V dropped 4 bases and J dropped 3; count of bases not matched to a gene: 5. CDR3 length: 14 amino acids. Per germline, CDR1 SGHRS and CDR2 YFSETQ. The CDR3 bases are TGCGCCAGCAGCCCCGGACAGGGAGACACTGAAGCTTTCTTT. It specifies CASSPGQGDTEAFF.

This clone has only a few counts. The V and J genes are TRBV7-9 and TRBJ2-2; D may be TRBD1 (6 bases). This CDR3 is built from 15 residues. Germline V gene data show CDR1 as SEHNR and CDR2 as FQNEAQ (reference sequence). With 5 bases removed from V and 1 base from J, the gap between germline ends came to 11 bases. The CDR3: CASSQGPGNTGELFF. The CDR3 coding sequence is TGTGCCAGCAGCCAGGGGCCAGGGAACACCGGGGAGCTGTTTTTT.

The rearrangement joins TRBV2 to TRBJ1-1; no clear D gene. V lost 2 bases and J 0 bases, leaving 13 bases between the germline ends. This CDR3 region has 16 residues. CDR1 SNHLY and CDR2 FYNNEI come from the germline V gene. The CDR3 sequence: CASSEIPKPMNTEAFF. The CDR3 coding sequence is TGTGCCAGCAGTGAAATACCGAAGCCGATGAACACTGAAGCTTTCTTT.

The rearrangement uses TRBV19 and TRBJ2-3, with D perhaps matching TRBD1 (6 bases). V lost 9 bases and J lost 1, with 14 bases in between. The CDR3 spans 14 residues. CDR1 LNHDA and CDR2 SQIVND come from the germline V gene (reference sequence). CDR3 sequence reads: CASRNRARTDTQYF. The CDR3 DNA reads as TGTGCCAGCAGAAACAGGGCTCGCACAGATACGCAGTATTTT.

V and J are TRBV27 and TRBJ2-7; possibly TRBD2 for D (6 bases). Looked up from germline, CDR1 is MNHEY and CDR2 is SMNVEV (reference sequence). V lost 2 bases and J lost 2, with 10 bases in between. The CDR3 spans 14 residues. CDR3 region: CASSLAGGTYEQYF. CDR3 sequence (DNA): TGTGCCAGCAGTTTAGCGGGCGGGACCTACGAGCAGTACTTC.

This clone was counted a single time. This chain links TRBV27 with TRBJ2-6; D not resolved. The CDR3 has 16 residues. Germline CDR1 is MNHEY and CDR2 is SMNVEV (reference sequence). Trimming took off 1 base at V and 0 bases at J, with 7 bases between the two ends. In DNA, the CDR3 is TGTGCCAGCAGTTTATTACATTCCTCTGGGGCCAACGTCCTGACTTTC. Translation gives CASSLLHSSGANVLTF.

The DNA of the CDR3 is TGTGCCAGCAGCTTAGGTGGGGTAGCCTATGGCTACACCTTC. Encoded protein: CASSLGGVAYGYTF. V is TRBV7-2 and J is TRBJ1-2; D ambiguous. The germline V gene encodes CDR1 SGHTA and CDR2 FQGNSA. V dropped 1 base and J dropped 4 bases, with 10 bases sitting between them. The CDR3 has 14 amino acids.

The V gene is TRBV14, the J gene TRBJ2-7; 8 nucleotides align to TRBD2. There are 14 residues in the CDR3. Germline V gene sequence: CDR1 SGHDN, CDR2 FVKESK. With 2 bases clipped from V and 2 bases from J, the junction kept 2 bases outside the gene matches. CDR3 bases: TGTGCCAGCAGCCAACCGGGACTAGCCTACGAGCAGTACTTC. Amino acid sequence: CASSQPGLAYEQYF.

The genes are TRBV11-2 and TRBJ2-1, with 8 bases fitting TRBD2. The CDR3 length is 17 residues. V was clipped by 3 bases and J by 8 bases; unmatched bases: 15. Per the germline V gene, CDR1 is SGHAT and CDR2 is FQNNGV. The CDR3 loop reads CASSFIKVVAGNDEQFF. DNA of the CDR3: TGTGCCAGCAGCTTCATAAAGGTGGTAGCGGGAAACGATGAGCAGTTCTTC.

This clone is categorized as medium-sized (0.01 to 0.1%). The chain couples TRBV10-3 to TRBJ2-3; the match to TRBD2 covers 9 bases. This CDR3 region has 16 residues. V was clipped by 6 bases and J by 3 bases; unmatched bases: 10. Germline V CDR1 and CDR2: ENHRY, SYGVKD. The CDR3 DNA is TGTGCCATCAGCCCAATGGGCGGGAGGGGGACAGATACGCAGTATTTT. Amino acid sequence: CAISPMGGRGTDTQYF.

The chain uses TRBV29-1 and TRBJ1-1, with 7 nucleotides matching TRBD1. Germline V gene sequence: CDR1 SQVTM, CDR2 ANQGSEA. The CDR3 is 13 residues long. Unmatched junction bases numbered 10, after V lost 7 bases and J lost 5 bases. CDR3 DNA: TGCAGCGCCCCGACAGGGTTGGGTACTGAAGCTTTCTTT. It encodes CSAPTGLGTEAFF.

This clone has just one count. This chain uses TRBV7-2 with TRBJ1-2; no clear D. V was pared by 1 base and J by 6 bases, with 9 bases between. Germline CDR1 SGHTA, CDR2 FQGNSA. The CDR3 is made up of 13 amino acids. The CDR3 here is CASSLGGLHGYTF. CDR3 in DNA: TGTGCCAGCAGCTTAGGAGGGCTACATGGCTACACCTTC.

This sequence joins TRBV10-3 and TRBJ2-5; D might be TRBD1 (5 bases). The CDR3 is 17 residues long. Germline V CDR1 and CDR2: ENHRY, SYGVKD. Trimming removed 0 bases at V and 1 base at J, with 15 bases between. CDR3 amino acids: CAISESKPRAIQETQYF. CDR3 nucleotide sequence: TGTGCCATCAGTGAGTCGAAGCCCAGGGCTATCCAAGAGACCCAGTACTTC.

This clone was seen only once. The chain joins TRBV19 to TRBJ1-4, with 9 bases fitting TRBD1. The germline V gene encodes CDR1 LNHDA and CDR2 SQIVND (reference sequence). CDR3 length: 15 amino acids. The V segment lost 9 bases and the J segment 4 bases; nucleotides outside the gene matches: 9. The CDR3 DNA is TGTGCCAGCAGCCTGGGGACAGGGAATAATGAAAAACTGTTTTTT. It yields the protein CASSLGTGNNEKLFF.

Here the CDR3 reads CASSSPGRRAGELFF. The CDR3 DNA follows: TGTGCCAGCAGTTCCCCGGGACGACGGGCCGGGGAGCTGTTTTTT. V gene TRBV28 combines with J gene TRBJ2-2, with D tentatively TRBD1 or TRBD2 (5 bases each). Germline CDR1 MDHEN, CDR2 SYDVKM. Trimming removed 4 bases at V and 6 bases at J, with 15 bases between. The CDR3 length is 15 residues.

By share, this clone ranks as large. The rearrangement links TRBV2 to TRBJ2-7; tentative D call: TRBD2 (5 bases). Germline values: CDR1 SNHLY, CDR2 FYNNEI. The CDR3 consists of 15 residues. V was shortened by 0 bases and J by 3 bases, with 12 bases between the two germline ends. CDR3 nucleotides: TGTGCCAGCAGTGAAGCGGCGGGTTCCTTCTACGAGCAGTACTTC. It translates to CASSEAAGSFYEQYF.

V is TRBV2 and J is TRBJ1-1, with 7 bases that match TRBD1. The J segment lost 1 base and the V segment lost 2 bases, leaving 1 base of the junction unmatched. The germline gives CDR1 SNHLY, CDR2 FYNNEI. CDR3 length: 14 residues. The CDR3 DNA sequence: TGTGCCAGCAGTGAACGGACAGGGAACACTGAAGCTTTCTTT. Protein product: CASSERTGNTEAFF.

The chain is built from TRBV7-2 and TRBJ2-7; TRBD2 might be the D (6 bases). Germline CDR1 SGHTA, CDR2 FQGNSA. V gave up 2 bases and J gave up 2 bases, with 19 bases separating them. The CDR3 is made up of 17 amino acids. In DNA, the CDR3 is TGTGCCAGCAGCTTAAGGTGGAGCGGGTTCGGCCCCTACGAGCAGTACTTC. Its translation: CASSLRWSGFGPYEQYF.

The J gene is TRBJ1-1, the V gene TRBV19; 10 positions agree with TRBD1. Germline CDR1 and CDR2: LNHDA and SQIVND (reference sequence). V dropped 5 bases and J dropped 1; count of bases not matched to a gene: 7. This CDR3 region has 16 residues. The CDR3 region is CASSPRDRGRNTEAFF. CDR3 in DNA: TGTGCCAGTAGTCCCCGGGACAGGGGAAGGAACACTGAAGCTTTCTTT.

This clone was counted a few times. This chain joins TRBV5-1 and TRBJ1-1, with 7 nucleotides matching TRBD1. This CDR3 has 14 residues. Per germline, CDR1 SGHRS and CDR2 YFSETQ. The J segment lost 3 bases and the V segment lost 3 bases, leaving 5 bases of the junction unmatched. CDR3 residues: CASSSGQPYTEAFF. CDR3 coding DNA: TGCGCCAGCAGCTCGGGACAGCCCTACACTGAAGCTTTCTTT.

The chain has TRBV4-2 and TRBJ1-1, with D possibly being TRBD1 (5 bases). Germline CDR1 reads LGHNA; CDR2 reads YNFKEQ. The V end lost 3 bases, the J end lost 4 bases, and 15 bases lay between the germline ends. The CDR3 length is 15 residues. The CDR3 loop is CASSHEDNGLTEAFF. Here the CDR3 DNA reads TGTGCCAGCAGCCACGAGGACAATGGCCTCACTGAAGCTTTCTTT.